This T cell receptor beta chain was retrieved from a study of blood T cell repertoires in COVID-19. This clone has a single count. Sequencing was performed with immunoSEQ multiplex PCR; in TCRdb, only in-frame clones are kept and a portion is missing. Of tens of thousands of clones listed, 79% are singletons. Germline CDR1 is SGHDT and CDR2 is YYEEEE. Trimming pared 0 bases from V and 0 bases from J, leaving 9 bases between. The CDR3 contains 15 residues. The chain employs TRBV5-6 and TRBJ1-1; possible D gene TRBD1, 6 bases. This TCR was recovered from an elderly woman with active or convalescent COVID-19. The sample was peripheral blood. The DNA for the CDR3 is TGTGCCAGCAGCTTGGTACGGACAGTGAACACTGAAGCTTTCTTT. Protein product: CASSLVRTVNTEAFF.